These 10 T cell receptor beta chains were all obtained from the same sample, sequenced in a study of T cell responses to AZD1222 COVID-19 vaccine. The method was immunoSEQ multiplex PCR; TCRdb's version includes in-frame clones alone and lacks a portion of them. The profile shows about 130,000 clones, 85% to 95% of them singletons. The specimen comprised peripheral blood, sampled 28 days after the second AZD1222 dose. The receptors originated from an adult who received the AZD1222 COVID-19 vaccine.

The chain employs TRBV9 and TRBJ1-2; 7 bases line up with TRBD1. Germline V gene sequence: CDR1 SGDLS, CDR2 YYNGEE. Trimming cost V 0 bases and J 7 bases; bases outside gene matches: 3. The CDR3 loop spans 13 amino acids. CDR3 coding DNA: TGTGCCAGCAGCGTAGTAGGGGGCTCTGGCTACACCTTC. It yields the protein CASSVVGGSGYTF. Full variable domain (outside the CDR3, taken from reference TRBV9 and TRBJ1-2): DSGVTQTPKHLITATGQRVTLRCSPRSGDLSVYWYQQSLDQGLQFLIQYYNGEERAKGNILERFSAQQFPDLHSELNLSSLELGDSALYFCASSVVGGSGYTFGSGTRLTVV.

The chain has TRBV30 and TRBJ1-6; D gene uncertain. The CDR3 loop spans 13 amino acids. Germline V gene data show CDR1 as GTSNPN and CDR2 as SVGIG (reference sequence). The V end was cut by 1 base, the J end by 9 bases, with 10 bases between. CDR3 DNA sequence: TGTGCCTGGAGTGAACCGGGAAGTTCACCCCTCCACTTT. Protein: CAWSEPGSSPLHF.

The chain uses TRBV28 and TRBJ1-6; TRBD1 agrees at 9 bases. There are 16 residues in the CDR3. Germline-derived CDR1 and CDR2 are MDHEN and SYDVKM. The trim removed 10 bases at V and 0 bases at J, leaving 7 bases unmatched. The CDR3 loop reads CATADRGISYNSPLHF. DNA of the CDR3: TGTGCCACCGCGGACAGGGGAATCTCCTATAATTCACCCCTCCACTTT.

The chain combines TRBV6-1 with TRBJ1-2; D is undetermined. V gave up 5 bases and J gave up 4 bases, with 11 bases separating them. CDR1 and CDR2 (germline): MNHNS, SASEGT. CDR3 length equals 13 residues. This CDR3 is CASSISEGYGYTF. For the CDR3, the DNA is TGTGCCAGCAGTATATCCGAGGGCTATGGCTACACCTTC.

The chain recombines TRBV2 with TRBJ1-2, with D possibly matching TRBD1 (5 bases). This CDR3 comprises 12 residues. Germline V gives CDR1 SNHLY, CDR2 FYNNEI. The germline V and J ends were trimmed by 11 bases and 5 bases, with 15 bases remaining between them. CDR3 loop: CAAGDRAYGYTF. CDR3 DNA sequence: TGTGCCGCCGGAGACAGAGCTTATGGCTACACCTTC. Full variable domain (outside the CDR3, taken from reference TRBV2 and TRBJ1-2): EPEVTQTPSHQVTQMGQEVILRCVPISNHLYFYWYRQILGQKVEFLVSFYNNEISEKSEIFDDQFSVERPDGSNFTLKIRSTKLEDSAMYFCAAGDRAYGYTFGSGTRLTVV.

Only a few counts were recorded for this clone. V gene TRBV7-2 combines with J gene TRBJ1-1; D not certain. The length of the CDR3 is 17 residues. Per germline, CDR1 SGHTA and CDR2 FQGNSA. V shed 5 bases and J shed 6 bases, with 25 bases lying between them. The CDR3 DNA sequence: TGTGCCAGCAGCCCCAGGTCGCTTTTGATGTTTTCAGCTGAAGCTTTCTTT. As protein: CASSPRSLLMFSAEAFF.

The rearrangement uses TRBV19 and TRBJ1-6, with D possibly being TRBD1 (6 bases). V lost 4 bases to trimming and J lost 10 bases, with 11 bases between them. CDR3 length equals 13 residues. Germline values: CDR1 LNHDA, CDR2 SQIVND (reference sequence). The CDR3 is CASSTNRESPLHF. DNA for the CDR3: TGTGCCAGTAGTACAAACAGGGAGTCACCCCTCCACTTT.

This chain connects TRBV7-9 to TRBJ1-2; D is unclear. The CDR3 runs to 17 residues. Trimming cost V 1 base and J 2 bases, with 17 bases left between them. Germline V gene sequence: CDR1 SEHNR, CDR2 FQNEAQ (reference sequence). CDR3 coding DNA: TGTGCCAGCAGCTTAGGAAAAGGGATCCTACGGAACTATGGCTACACCTTC. Protein product: CASSLGKGILRNYGYTF.

V and J are TRBV18 and TRBJ1-1, with 7 positions matching TRBD1. This CDR3 is 17 amino acids long. V shed 6 bases, J shed 4 bases, and the junction held 17 bases outside the gene matches. The V gene's germline CDR1 is KGHSH and CDR2 LQKENI. This chain's CDR3 is CASSPRGPGARVTEAFF. The CDR3 DNA reads as TGTGCCAGCTCGCCTAGGGGGCCCGGGGCACGAGTCACTGAAGCTTTCTTT.

This clone appeared once. The chain joins TRBV10-3 to TRBJ2-7; D uncertain. V dropped 2 bases and J dropped 3 bases, with 2 bases sitting between them. The CDR3 runs to 11 residues. Germline V gene data show CDR1 as ENHRY and CDR2 as SYGVKD. The CDR3 loop reads CAISENYEQYF. The CDR3 DNA is TGTGCCATCAGTGAGAACTACGAGCAGTACTTC.